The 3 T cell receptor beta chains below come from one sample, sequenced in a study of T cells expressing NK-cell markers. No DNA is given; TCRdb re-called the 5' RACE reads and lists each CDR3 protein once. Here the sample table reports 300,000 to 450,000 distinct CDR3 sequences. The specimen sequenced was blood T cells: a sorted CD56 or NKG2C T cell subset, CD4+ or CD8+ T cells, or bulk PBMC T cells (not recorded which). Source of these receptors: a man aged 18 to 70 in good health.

The CDR3: CSAMKRGSGGYNEQFF. The chain is built from TRBV20-1 and TRBJ2-1; TCRdb's D gene call, TRBD2, goes unchecked for lack of DNA. Per germline, CDR1 DFQATT and CDR2 SNEGSKA (reference sequence). The CDR3 is 16 residues long.

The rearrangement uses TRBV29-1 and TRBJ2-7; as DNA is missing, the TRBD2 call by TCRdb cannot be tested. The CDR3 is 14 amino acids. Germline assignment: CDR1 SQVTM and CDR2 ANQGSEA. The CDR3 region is CSVESGRRDYEQYF.

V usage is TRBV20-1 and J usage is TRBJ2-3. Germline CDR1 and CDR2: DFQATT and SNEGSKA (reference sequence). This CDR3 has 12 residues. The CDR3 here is CSAGGSTDTQYF.